This T cell receptor beta chain was sequenced during a study of STAT5B mutations in CD4+ large granular lymphocyte leukemia (dated by TCRdb to 2021 to 2024). Turning to the overall study: Among healthy controls, the CDR3 'QG' motif was associated with a particular HLA allele. Flow cytometry on FACSCanto II or FACSVerse confirmed that purified fractions exceeded 95% purity among lymphocytes. The TCRbeta repertoires of CD4+ T-cell large granular lymphocyte leukemia patients were compared with the TCRbeta repertoires of healthy blood donors.

Healthy controls were roughly 37 blood donors whose buffy coats came from the Finnish Red Cross blood service. All TCR-sequenced material derived from peripheral blood: patient blood samples and healthy donor buffy coats. Ficoll-Hypaque gradient centrifugation was used to isolate peripheral blood mononuclear cells. For the healthy controls, CD4+ cells were obtained from buffy coats by magnetic purification. The Gentra Puregene Cell and Tissue kit was used to extract genomic DNA, and a Qubit 2.0 fluorometer was used to measure the amount of genomic DNA. General conclusions and limits of the study: The data were not HLA-matched, and the higher clonality in CD4+ T-LGLL than in CD8+ T-LGLL could be due to the relatively small sample size. The main leukemic clonotypes were found to be private to each patient, although around 24% of the main leukemic clonotypes were detected at low frequency in the non-leukemic repertoires of other patients. Enrichment of TRBV06-family usage was observed among the top patient clones (8/27) relative to healthy controls (2/35). Greater clonality appeared to be present in CD4-sorted patient repertoires than in healthy CD4+ repertoires, and the difference was retained after the putative leukemic clones were removed.

TCRbeta rearrangements were sequenced from genomic DNA using the immunoSEQ assay at survey resolution. The authors' pipeline ran thus. In the TCR sequencing data, the smallest productive clonotype frequency that could be detected was 2.59 x 10-5. Analyses included only productive TCRbeta rearrangements, meaning complete and in-frame sequences. Clonality for each sample was calculated as Simpson clonality in the immunoSEQ Analyzer version 3.0. Based on frequency, clones were grouped as very rare, small, medium, large (1-20%) or hyperexpanded (>20%). Generation probabilities were estimated with OLGA 1.2.3, V-gene circos plots were generated with VDJtools, specificities were searched for in VDJdb, and CDR3 motifs were identified with GLIPH. The clones in this table, taken by TCRdb from immuneACCESS, are in-frame only. Not every clone is retained; where verified, under half of the shortfall comes from an unresolved V gene, and the cause of the rest is unknown. Clonal size and the V and J genes are those of that table, whereas D and trimming came from the DNA. The sample table holds some 28,000 clones, of which more than 70% were seen once. Approximately 3% of the sample belongs to the ten largest clones.

Including the terminal cysteine and phenylalanine, the CDR3 comprises 14 residues. Here the CDR3 DNA is all that survives: 42 bases in frame from base 1. Relative to germline, V is missing 3 bases and J is missing 4 bases, with 3 bases of the junction outside any gene match. CDR1 is given as GTSNPN and CDR2 as SVGIG, both from the germline V gene (reference sequence). For this clone: No cognate antigen has been identified for it. No base qualities exist here, and no much larger clone lies one base off it.

This clonotype originated in a human donor in good health. Recombination connected TRBV30 to TRBJ2-5, with 12 junctional bases fitting TRBD1. Sequencing was carried out using CD4+ T cells from blood buffy coats. The CDR3 amino acid sequence is: CAWRGTGGRETQYF. The nucleotide sequence is given as TGTGCCTGGAGAGGGACAGGGGGCAGAGAGACCCAGTACTTC.